This T cell receptor beta chain was sequenced during a study of CD8 T cells in ankylosing spondylitis. A quantitative 5'-RACE method, one with molecular barcodes, was used to make TCR beta libraries. TCRdb reprocessed the 5' RACE reads via MiXCR and lists one record per CDR3 protein. The sample records 650,000 to 800,000 distinct CDR3 sequences, about 20% being singletons. Study findings and constraints: Ankylosing spondylitis blood appeared to be characterized by a TCR beta motif of several highly homologous variants. Earlier authors reported some of these motif variants in reactive arthritis synovial fluid and blood.

The table lists this clonotype with a count of one. The antigen remains undetermined. The sequenced sample consisted of blood, either unsorted or a sorted T cell fraction (not recorded which). This receptor was obtained from a male donor with ankylosing spondylitis.

The CDR3 nucleotides are TGTGCCTGGAGTTGGACTAGCGGGAGCTACGAGCAGTACTTC. It yields the protein CAWSWTSGSYEQYF. This chain connects TRBV30 to TRBJ2-7; 13 nucleotides match TRBD2. V shed 2 bases and J 3 bases; nucleotides not matched to a gene: 1. Per the germline V gene, CDR1 is GTSNPN and CDR2 is SVGIG (reference sequence). This CDR3 contains 14 residues.